Listed below are T cell receptor beta chains from one sample, sequenced in a study of blood T cell repertoires in COVID-19. Repertoires were generated with immunoSEQ multiplex PCR, while TCRdb's copy carries only in-frame clones and drops some. Here the sample spans about 210,000 clones, around nine tenths being singletons. Sample: peripheral blood. The receptors were gathered from a man in his forties with acute or convalescent COVID-19. Both conserved end residues are part of each CDR3. A D gene is named only where the DNA matches it firmly. The size field is filled for only some rows; it gives once, few, many or a size class.

.	.	TRBV7-9	TRBJ2-7	TGTGCCAGCAGCTTAACTATGGGACATCATTACGAGCAGTACTTC	CASSLTMGHHYEQYF
.	.	TRBV9	TRBJ1-2	TGTGCCAGCAGCCCCGCGGGCAGGGGCTACACCTTC	CASSPAGRGYTF
.	TRBD1	TRBV7-3	TRBJ2-3	TGTGCCAGCAGCTCAGGGACAGGGGGCACAGATACGCAGTATTTT	CASSSGTGGTDTQYF
few	TRBD1	TRBV5-8	TRBJ1-5	TGTGCCAGCAGCATTACCGGGACAGGGGTATCCAATCAGCCCCAGCATTTT	CASSITGTGVSNQPQHF
.	TRBD1	TRBV6-5	TRBJ1-6	TGTGCCAGCAGTCCGGACAGGCGTTATTCACCCCTCCACTTT	CASSPDRRYSPLHF
.	.	TRBV5-1	TRBJ1-2	TGCGCCAGCAGCTTGGCCGGGGGGGATGGCTATGGCTACACCTTC	CASSLAGGDGYGYTF
few	TRBD1	TRBV10-3	TRBJ1-2	TGTGCCATCAGTGAGACAGGGGAAAGAGGCTACACCTTC	CAISETGERGYTF
.	.	TRBV6-1	TRBJ1-6	TGTGCCAGCAGTGAAAAAAGGGTGGGGAGCTCCTATAATTCACCCCTCCACTTT	CASSEKRVGSSYNSPLHF
.	.	TRBV29-1	TRBJ2-5	TGCAGCGTTACCGGGGGGCTTCGGGAGACCCAGTACTTC	CSVTGGLRETQYF
.	.	TRBV5-5	TRBJ2-5	TGTGCCAGCAGCTTGATGAGCAGGCAAGAGACCCAGTACTTC	CASSLMSRQETQYF
.	TRBD1	TRBV6-5	TRBJ1-6	TGTGCCAGCAGTAACAGGGGTGAATCACCCCTCCACTTT	CASSNRGESPLHF
.	.	TRBV4-1	TRBJ2-7	TGCGCCAGCAGCCCCGTCCCCCAGGGCTACTCCTACGAGCAGTACTTC	CASSPVPQGYSYEQYF
.	TRBD2	TRBV10-1	TRBJ2-1	TGCGCCAGCAGTGGTTCCGGGACTAACTTTTACAATGAGCAGTTCTTC	CASSGSGTNFYNEQFF
.	.	TRBV30	TRBJ2-3	TGTGCCTGGAGTGTACTCCGGGTGACAGATACGCAGTATTTT	CAWSVLRVTDTQYF
.	.	TRBV29-1	TRBJ2-1	TGCAGCGTTGACGACTCATATTACAATGAGCAGTTCTTC	CSVDDSYYNEQFF
.	TRBD2	TRBV7-9	TRBJ2-3	TGTGCCAGCAGCTTAGGGCCTAGGGAGGGGCAGTATTTT	CASSLGPREGQYF
.	TRBD2	TRBV19	TRBJ2-1	TGTGCCAGTAGTATGGGGACTAGCGGAAACAATGAGCAGTTCTTC	CASSMGTSGNNEQFF
.	.	TRBV18	TRBJ2-3	TGTGCCAGCTCACCTAGCGGCACCGGAGATACGCAGTATTTT	CASSPSGTGDTQYF
.	.	TRBV19	TRBJ1-1	TGTGCCAGTAGTTGGGGCACCGGAGCTTTCTTT	CASSWGTGAFF
.	TRBD2	TRBV6-2/TRBV6-3	TRBJ2-2	TGTGCCAGCAGTTCCCCTTTAGCGGGAGGGTACACCGGGGAGCTGTTTTTT	CASSSPLAGGYTGELFF
.	TRBD2	TRBV4-1	TRBJ2-1	TGCGCCAGCAGCCCTTCGGGCACGGGGGGGAGCTCCTACAATGAGCAGTTCTTC	CASSPSGTGGSSYNEQFF
.	.	TRBV19	TRBJ1-4	TGTGCCAGTAAGGGCAGGGCGGCAACTAATGAAAAACTGTTTTTT	CASKGRAATNEKLFF
.	TRBD1	TRBV15	TRBJ2-6	TGTGCCACCAGCAGATACCGGGACAGAAACTCTGGGGCCAACGTCCTGACTTTC	CATSRYRDRNSGANVLTF
.	.	TRBV7-8	TRBJ1-5	TGTGCCAGCAGCACCCAGGGCCAGCCCCAGCATTTT	CASSTQGQPQHF
few	.	TRBV28	TRBJ1-2	TGTGCCAGCAGGTGGTTCAGTACTAACTATGGCTACACCTTC	CASRWFSTNYGYTF
.	TRBD2	TRBV29-1	TRBJ2-1	TGCAGCGTGGTAGCTGTGGGGGGGGAGTTCTTC	CSVVAVGGEFF
.	.	TRBV6-2/TRBV6-3	TRBJ1-2	TGTGCCAGCAGTTACTCAAGCGCGGGTTCGTGGGGCTACACCTTC	CASSYSSAGSWGYTF
.	TRBD2	TRBV5-1	TRBJ2-7	TGCGCCAGCAGCCTAGTAGCGGGAGGGACCTACGAGCAGTACTTC	CASSLVAGGTYEQYF
many	TRBD1	TRBV3-1/TRBV3-2	TRBJ2-7	TGTGCCAGCAGCCAAGAAAGGACAGGGGTTTCCTACGAGCAGTACTTC	CASSQERTGVSYEQYF
once	TRBD2	TRBV28	TRBJ2-1	TGTGCCAGCAGTCGACTAGCGGGAGCCACCGGGGATGAGCAGTTCTTC	CASSRLAGATGDEQFF
.	.	TRBV28	TRBJ2-1	TGTGCCAGCAGTTATCCAACACCTCCCTACAATGAGCAGTTCTTC	CASSYPTPPYNEQFF
once	TRBD1	TRBV9	TRBJ1-6	TGTGCCAGCAGCGCACAGGGGTCGCCGATTAATTCACCCCTCCACTTT	CASSAQGSPINSPLHF
.	.	TRBV5-6	TRBJ2-7	TGTGCCAGCAGCCTGAGGGGGAAATCCTACGAGCAGTACTTC	CASSLRGKSYEQYF
.	.	TRBV7-9	TRBJ2-3	TGTGCCAGCAGCTTAATTGGGAGTATGACAGATACGCAGTATTTT	CASSLIGSMTDTQYF
.	.	TRBV9	TRBJ2-3	TGTGCCAGCAGCTCAAGACTTACGGATACGCAGTATTTT	CASSSRLTDTQYF
.	.	TRBV4-2	TRBJ1-1	TGTGCCAGCAGCCAAGAGAGGGCGTACACTGAAGCTTTCTTT	CASSQERAYTEAFF
once	TRBD1	TRBV5-1	TRBJ2-1	TGCGCCAGCAGCTTCGGACAGGACAATGAGCAGTTCTTC	CASSFGQDNEQFF
once	.	TRBV24-1	TRBJ2-3	TGTGCCACCTCCGGGACTCCCCAGGATACGCAGTATTTT	CATSGTPQDTQYF
.	.	TRBV6-5	TRBJ2-7	TGTGCCAGCAGAGGTAGCCAGGGCAGCAACGAGCAGTACTTC	CASRGSQGSNEQYF
.	.	TRBV3-1/TRBV3-2	TRBJ2-7	TGTGCCAGCAGGGAACTAAACGAGGGAACAAAGCAGTACTTC	CASRELNEGTKQYF
.	.	TRBV5-6	TRBJ1-2	TGTGCCAGCAGCTTACAGAGAAACTATGGCTACACCTTC	CASSLQRNYGYTF
.	.	TRBV12-2	TRBJ2-7	TGTGCAAGTCGCTGCCGCGGGAGAGGGGGTTCCTACGAGCAGTACTTC	CASRCRGRGGSYEQYF
.	.	TRBV9	TRBJ1-3	TGTGCCAGCAGCGTAGTGGAGGGCAACACCATATATTTT	CASSVVEGNTIYF
.	.	TRBV28	TRBJ1-2	TGTGCCAGCAGTTTGCCTGGAGAGGGCTACACCTTC	CASSLPGEGYTF
.	.	TRBV7-9	TRBJ2-1	TGTGCCAGCAGTACAAAGCAGGGTTTAGAGCAGTTCTTC	CASSTKQGLEQFF
.	TRBD1	TRBV5-5	TRBJ1-2	TGTGCCAGCAGCTTGCATCTTGCCCCGGGACAGGGGCTTATAAGCTATGGCTACACCTTC	CASSLHLAPGQGLISYGYTF
.	.	TRBV6-6	TRBJ2-7	TGTGCCAGCAGCTTAGGGACACCCGCCGGGGGGCTCGAGCAGTACTTC	CASSLGTPAGGLEQYF
.	.	TRBV14	TRBJ1-5	TGTGCCAGCAGCACCGACAGAAATCAGCCCCAGCATTTT	CASSTDRNQPQHF
.	.	TRBV6-5	TRBJ2-7	TGTGCCAGCAGTTGGGCTCCCAAGGACTACGAGCAGTACTTC	CASSWAPKDYEQYF
.	.	TRBV3-1/TRBV3-2	TRBJ2-3	TGTGCCAGCAGCCACCTAGCAACAGATACGCAGTATTTT	CASSHLATDTQYF
.	TRBD1	TRBV7-9	TRBJ1-5	TGTGCCAGCAGCGTAGACAGGGGACAGCCCCAGCATTTT	CASSVDRGQPQHF
.	.	TRBV6-2/TRBV6-3	TRBJ1-5	TGTGCCAGCAGCTTACAGAGTAGCAATCAGCCCCAGCATTTT	CASSLQSSNQPQHF
.	.	TRBV6-4	TRBJ1-2	TGTGCCAGCAGTGACGCGGGGGGCTACACCTTC	CASSDAGGYTF
.	TRBD2	TRBV30	TRBJ2-7	TGTGCCTGGGGACTAGCGAATGAGCAGTACTTC	CAWGLANEQYF
.	.	TRBV28	TRBJ1-6	TGTGCCAGCAGCTTGCAGACAGTTTATAATTCACCCCTCCACTTT	CASSLQTVYNSPLHF